These 17 T cell receptor beta chains were sequenced from one sample in a study of blood T cells in healthy people across ages. It was with a sample-barcoded 5' primer and a J-beta primer mix that a second PCR of about 6 to 12 cycles was run. One entry per CDR3 protein results from TCRdb running MiXCR on the 5' RACE reads. The table shows 1.8 million or so distinct CDR3 sequences, with 35% to 50% occurring only once. Sequenced material: blood. Every receptor here comes from a human donor in good health.

A few counts support this clonotype. This chain links TRBV11-3 with TRBJ1-2; maybe TRBD1 (5 bases). The CDR3 consists of 11 residues. Trimming cost V 8 bases and J 6 bases, with 10 bases left between them. Germline V gene lookup returns CDR1 SGHNT and CDR2 YENEEA. CDR3 nucleotide sequence: TGTGCCAGCGGGGGGTCGGATGGCTACACCTTC. This gives the protein CASGGSDGYTF. Based on the CDR3 plus reference TRBV11-3 and TRBJ1-2, the full variable domain is EAGVVQSPRYKIIEKKQPVAFWCNPISGHNTLYWYLQNLGQGPELLIRYENEEAVDDSQLPKDRFSAERLKGVDSTLKIQPAELGDSAVYLCASGGSDGYTFGSGTRLTVV.

This clonotype has only a few counts. The chain is built from TRBV20-1 and TRBJ2-3, with 14 nucleotides matching TRBD2. Germline V lookup: CDR1 DFQATT, CDR2 SNEGSKA (reference sequence). The CDR3 has 15 amino acids. With V trimmed by 5 bases and J by 6 bases, 7 bases remained unmatched. Here the CDR3 DNA reads TGCAGTGCTTTACGACTAGCGGGGGGGGAGGATACGCAGTATTTT. Residues: CSALRLAGGEDTQYF.

The genes are TRBV3-1 and TRBJ2-1, with 7 bases that match TRBD2. Germline CDR1 reads LGHDT; CDR2 reads YNNKEL (reference sequence). V was pared by 5 bases and J by 5 bases, with 9 bases of the junction left unmatched. The CDR3 has 15 amino acids. CDR3 DNA: TGTGCCAGCAGCTTTGGTGGGAGGGCCAACAATGAGCAGTTCTTC. Protein product: CASSFGGRANNEQFF.

J is TRBJ2-1 and V is TRBV27, with 8 bases fitting TRBD2. V was pared by 6 bases and J by 15 bases, with 19 bases of the junction left unmatched. Germline CDR1 MNHEY, CDR2 SMNVEV (reference sequence). CDR3 length equals 15 residues. The chain's CDR3 is CASSREGYNDLSRFF. CDR3 nucleotides: TGTGCCAGCAGCCGGGAGGGGTACAATGACCTAAGCCGGTTCTTC.

The chain is built from TRBV7-8 and TRBJ2-4; no clear D. Germline V gene lookup returns CDR1 SGHVS and CDR2 FQNEAQ. CDR3 size: 19 residues. Trimming removed 1 base from V and 1 base from J, with 20 bases in between. CDR3 in amino acids: CASSLGLGLETLAKNIQYF. The DNA for the CDR3 is TGTGCCAGCAGCTTAGGATTAGGGCTAGAGACACTTGCCAAAAACATTCAGTACTTC.

About this clonotype: The junction does not match germline at one end; this may be a read error. The chain employs TRBV7-9 and TRBJ2-1; 10 nucleotides match TRBD1. The CDR3 extends over 18 amino acids. Germline CDR1 SEHNR, CDR2 FQNEAQ (reference sequence). In DNA, the CDR3 is TGTGCCAGCAGCCCCCTCCCCGGCCTGGACAGGGGGGCTAATGAGCAGTTTTTC. Its protein product is CASSPLPGLDRGANEQFF.

This clonotype was detected a few times. V gene TRBV7-6 combines with J gene TRBJ2-3, with D uncertain. V dropped 2 bases and J dropped 2 bases, with 8 bases sitting between them. This CDR3 comprises 14 residues. The germline CDR1 and CDR2 sequences are SGHVS and FNYEAQ. This CDR3 is CASSLTHHTDTQYF. The DNA of the CDR3 is TGTGCCAGCAGCTTAACTCACCACACAGATACGCAGTATTTT.

This clonotype was observed a handful of times. This rearrangement joins TRBV29-1 to TRBJ1-2; weak D call: TRBD1 (6 bases). CDR1 SQVTM and CDR2 ANQGSEA come from the germline V gene. The CDR3 covers 13 residues. With 7 bases removed from V and 1 base from J, the gap between germline ends came to 13 bases. CDR3 in amino acids: CSAGAANNYGYTF. Here the CDR3 DNA reads TGCAGCGCAGGGGCGGCTAATAACTATGGCTACACCTTC.

The chain recombines TRBV4-1 with TRBJ1-2, with 10 bases lining up with TRBD1. V trimming: 6 bases; J trimming: 4 bases; junction bases outside the gene matches: 20. The CDR3 has 19 amino acids. Looked up from germline, CDR1 is MGHRA and CDR2 is YSYEKL. The CDR3 protein is CASRGQGIVGMSRIYGYTF. The CDR3 bases are TGCGCCAGCAGGGGACAGGGGATTGTCGGAATGTCCCGAATCTATGGCTACACCTTC.

V and J are TRBV20-1 and TRBJ2-1; D may be TRBD2 (5 bases). This CDR3 is built from 15 residues. The V and J ends lost 1 base and 2 bases respectively, with 12 bases between them. The germline gives CDR1 DFQATT, CDR2 SNEGSKA (reference sequence). The CDR3 DNA follows: TGCAGTGCTAGAGTACCGGGGTTAACCTACAATGAGCAGTTCTTC. Amino acids: CSARVPGLTYNEQFF.

This clonotype was counted only a few times. The V gene is TRBV20-1, the J gene TRBJ2-1; 8 bases are a match to TRBD1. The germline gives CDR1 DFQATT, CDR2 SNEGSKA (reference sequence). The length of the CDR3 is 14 residues. Losses at the gene ends were 6 bases for V and 7 bases for J; bases not matched to a gene: 11. CDR3 in DNA: TGCAGTGCCCCCCCGACAGGGGATGGTAATGAGCAGTTCTTC. Translated: CSAPPTGDGNEQFF.

This clonotype was detected a few times. J is TRBJ1-6 and V is TRBV28; D possibly corresponds to TRBD1 (6 bases). CDR3 length equals 16 residues. Germline-derived CDR1 and CDR2 are MDHEN and SYDVKM. Trimming took off 5 bases at V and 0 bases at J, with 11 bases between the two ends. CDR3: CASSVQGGSYNSPLHF. DNA for the CDR3: TGTGCCAGCAGTGTACAGGGAGGCTCCTATAATTCACCCCTCCACTTT.

This clonotype showed up just a few times. This chain uses TRBV11-2 with TRBJ2-3; the D is unclear. From germline, CDR1 is SGHAT and CDR2 FQNNGV. The V and J ends lost 4 bases and 5 bases respectively, with 10 bases between them. The CDR3 runs 13 residues. CDR3 sequence (DNA): TGTGCCAGCAGCTCGGCCCAGTTAGATACGCAGTATTTT. Its protein is CASSSAQLDTQYF.

This chain uses TRBV5-1 with TRBJ2-3, with a weak D call TRBD2 (5 bases). CDR1 is SGHRS, CDR2 YFSETQ, per germline. Trimming removed 6 bases from V and 2 bases from J, with 16 bases in between. This CDR3 is 15 amino acids long. The CDR3 sequence is CASTALFSVTDTQYF. The CDR3 DNA reads as TGCGCCAGCACTGCGCTTTTTAGCGTCACAGATACGCAGTATTTT.

This rearrangement joins TRBV10-3 to TRBJ1-2; 8 bases map to TRBD1. The CDR3 spans 14 residues. J lost 6 bases, V lost 0 bases, and 3 bases had no gene match. Germline loops: CDR1 ENHRY, CDR2 SYGVKD. CDR3 residues: CAISESQGADGYTF. CDR3 nucleotides: TGTGCCATCAGTGAGTCTCAGGGGGCGGATGGCTACACCTTC.

The genes are TRBV12-3 or TRBV12-4 and TRBJ1-2, with 9 positions matching TRBD1. CDR3 size: 14 residues. The J segment lost 8 bases and the V segment lost 3 bases, leaving 7 bases of the junction unmatched. The CDR3 DNA reads as TGTGCCAGCAGTTTCGGACAGGGGTTACGCGGCTACACCTTC. This sequence encodes CASSFGQGLRGYTF.

As for this clonotype: The junction and the germline gene differ at one end; a read error may be behind it. The V and J genes are TRBV29-1 and TRBJ2-1; 7 nucleotides match TRBD2. The germline gives CDR1 SQVTM, CDR2 ANQGSEA. The CDR3 runs 14 residues. CDR3 nucleotides: TGCAGCGTCGCCCCGAACGGGGACTACAATGAGCGGTTCTTC. This gives the protein CSVAPNGDYNERFF.